The sequence of this T cell receptor beta chain was determined in a study of cytomegalovirus exposure and HLA in healthy donors. The overall study: The same platform used for the 650 to 850 first-cohort repertoires was also used for the 100 to 150 validation repertoires, as a later analysis reported.

Study findings and constraints: As was reported, the classifier diagnosed cytomegalovirus status with high specificity and sensitivity. The study listed about 150 cytomegalovirus-associated TCR beta chains.

Here immunoSEQ multiplex PCR was the method, and the copy in TCRdb shows in-frame clones only, minus some. The table includes fewer than 200,000 clones, 75% to 90% detected once. Germline CDR1 MNHEY, CDR2 SMNVEV (reference sequence). The CDR3 covers 14 residues. The V and J ends lost 3 bases and 5 bases respectively, with 11 bases between them. This clone has only one observation. Its antigen remains unknown. Sequencing was carried out using PBMCs. The origin of this receptor is a man between 18 and 29 years old in good health and CMV-seropositive. The rearrangement joins TRBV27 to TRBJ2-1; no clear D. In DNA, the CDR3 is TGTGCCAGCAGTTTGAGAGGAATAAACAATGAGCAGTTCTTC. Translated, it gives CASSLRGINNEQFF.